The 31 T cell receptor beta chains below come from one sample, sequenced in a study of identical twins. In TCRdb, the 5' RACE reads were re-called with MiXCR into one record per CDR3 protein. Altogether around 530,000 distinct CDR3 sequences are present, about 16% being singletons, with the ten largest covering 0.44%. These data also formed part of another study, on yellow fever vaccine responses in identical twins.

The sample was CD4+ T cells sorted from blood. These receptors came from a woman aged 18-29 years in good health.

This clonotype was observed a handful of times. The gene calls are TRBV24-1 and TRBJ2-3, with D uncertain. V was shortened by 5 bases and J by 2 bases, with 10 bases between the two germline ends. Germline values: CDR1 KGHDR, CDR2 SFDVKD. This CDR3 contains 14 residues. CDR3 sequence reads: CATSGLENTDTQYF. For the CDR3, the DNA is TGTGCCACCAGTGGTTTAGAGAACACAGATACGCAGTATTTT.

This clonotype has at least ten counts. The V gene is TRBV24-1, the J gene TRBJ1-2; D is ambiguous. CDR3 length: 13 amino acids. Trimming removed 1 base from V and 8 bases from J, with 10 bases in between. Germline V CDR1 and CDR2: KGHDR, SFDVKD. The CDR3 sequence: CATSDFGEYGYTF. Written as DNA, the CDR3 is TGTGCCACCAGTGATTTTGGGGAATACGGCTACACCTTC.

V and J are TRBV12-3 or TRBV12-4 and TRBJ2-3; 11 bases agree with TRBD2. With V trimmed by 5 bases and J by 3 bases, 4 bases remained unmatched. The CDR3 runs to 15 residues. The CDR3 DNA follows: TGTGCCAGCAGTCAGACTAGCGGGATTACAGATACGCAGTATTTT. It codes for CASSQTSGITDTQYF.

This chain joins TRBV10-3 and TRBJ1-3; D ambiguous. The germline V gene encodes CDR1 ENHRY and CDR2 SYGVKD. The CDR3 is made up of 14 amino acids. The V end lost 9 bases, the J end lost 0 bases, and 12 bases lay between the germline ends. The CDR3 DNA reads as TGTGCCATTACCAAGACAAGCTCTGGAAACACCATATATTTT. It encodes CAITKTSSGNTIYF.

The CDR3 DNA reads as TGTGCCAGCAGCTTGGTGACGGGACTAGCGAGTGAGCAGTTCTTC. This sequence encodes CASSLVTGLASEQFF. The rearrangement uses TRBV7-2 and TRBJ2-1; 10 nucleotides align to TRBD2. V shed 3 bases, J shed 9 bases, and the junction held 8 bases outside the gene matches. This CDR3 has 15 residues. Germline V CDR1 and CDR2: SGHTA, FQGNSA.

The rearrangement joins TRBV5-1 to TRBJ2-7; TRBD1 matches 7 bases. The germline gives CDR1 SGHRS, CDR2 YFSETQ. The CDR3 is made up of 15 amino acids. Trimming took 3 bases from V and 3 from J; bases not matched to a gene: 9. The CDR3 loop reads CASSSEGGPGYEQYF. In DNA, the CDR3 is TGCGCCAGCAGCTCGGAAGGGGGCCCAGGCTACGAGCAGTACTTC.

A few counts support this clonotype. This chain connects TRBV20-1 to TRBJ2-7, with 9 bases identical to TRBD1. J lost 2 bases, V lost 5 bases, and 7 bases had no gene match. The CDR3 is made up of 14 amino acids. Germline V gives CDR1 DFQATT, CDR2 SNEGSKA (reference sequence). The chain's CDR3 is CSAGTGTGPYEQYF. The CDR3 coding sequence is TGCAGTGCTGGTACCGGGACAGGGCCCTACGAGCAGTACTTC.

In its sample, this clonotype was seen a few times. This sequence joins TRBV5-1 and TRBJ2-7; no clear D gene. The V end was cut by 0 bases, the J end by 0 bases, with 13 bases between. The CDR3 has 16 amino acids. CDR1 and CDR2 from the germline V gene are SGHRS and YFSETQ. The CDR3 coding sequence is TGCGCCAGCAGCTTGGCAGGCAGCACATTCTCCTACGAGCAGTACTTC. Translated, it gives CASSLAGSTFSYEQYF.

This rearrangement joins TRBV28 to TRBJ2-1; 10 bases are a match to TRBD2. After removal of 6 bases from V and 5 bases from J, the junction contained 7 bases not matched to a gene. The CDR3 is 15 amino acids. Germline lookup yields CDR1 MDHEN and CDR2 SYDVKM. CDR3 region: CASSPSGSGHNEQFF. The CDR3 DNA reads TGTGCCAGCAGCCCTAGCGGGAGTGGCCACAATGAGCAGTTCTTC. The variable domain in full, completed from reference TRBV28 and TRBJ2-1, reads DVKVTQSSRYLVKRTGEKVFLECVQDMDHENMFWYRQDPGLGLRLIYFSYDVKMKEKGDIPEGYSVSREKKERFSLILESASTNQTSMYLCASSPSGSGHNEQFFGPGTRLTVL.

This clonotype was seen more than once but under ten times. This sequence joins TRBV20-1 and TRBJ1-3; D may be TRBD1 (5 bases). Germline-derived CDR1 and CDR2 are DFQATT and SNEGSKA (reference sequence). The V end lost 3 bases, the J end lost 0 bases, and 15 bases lay between the germline ends. The CDR3 has 16 residues. The CDR3: CSARSPGHASGNTIYF. The CDR3 DNA reads as TGCAGTGCTAGGTCGCCCGGACATGCCTCTGGAAACACCATATATTTT.

The rearrangement joins TRBV7-9 to TRBJ2-3; D gene uncertain. Germline V CDR1 and CDR2: SEHNR, FQNEAQ (reference sequence). The CDR3 is made up of 14 amino acids. V lost 6 bases and J lost 3, with 13 bases in between. CDR3 in amino acids: CASRSNPPTDTQYF. The DNA of the CDR3 is TGTGCCAGCAGGTCTAATCCCCCGACAGATACGCAGTATTTT.

The chain uses TRBV3-1 and TRBJ2-5, with D possibly being TRBD1 or TRBD2 (7 bases each). The germline V gene has CDR1 LGHDT and CDR2 YNNKEL (reference sequence). The CDR3 spans 13 residues. V dropped 2 bases and J dropped 7 bases, with 11 bases sitting between them. CDR3 in amino acids: CASSQSGGGTQYF. The CDR3 DNA is TGTGCCAGCAGCCAATCAGGGGGGGGGACCCAGTACTTC.

This clonotype was found a few times. The chain carries TRBV25-1 and TRBJ1-2, with TRBD1 as a possible D gene (5 bases). The CDR3 runs 15 residues. Germline CDR1 is MGHDK and CDR2 is SYGVNS. V lost 3 bases and J lost 7, with 18 bases in between. The CDR3 sequence: CASSEPGRVLGGYTF. The CDR3 bases are TGTGCCAGCAGTGAGCCCGGCAGGGTTTTAGGTGGCTACACCTTC.

The V and J genes are TRBV7-8 and TRBJ2-7, with D possibly TRBD1 on 6 matching bases. Deletions cut 6 bases from V and 6 bases from J, with 18 bases between. Germline V gene lookup returns CDR1 SGHVS and CDR2 FQNEAQ. The length of the CDR3 is 14 residues. CDR3 DNA: TGTGCCAGCAGGGGGGCTAGTTTTTTTGGCGAGCAGTACTTC. Its translation is CASRGASFFGEQYF.

The genes are TRBV15 and TRBJ2-1; D gene ambiguous. The CDR3 extends over 13 amino acids. Between the trimmed V and J ends, which lost 3 bases and 9 bases, there was a span of 12 bases. Germline CDR1 LNHNV, CDR2 YYDKDF (reference sequence). The CDR3 region has the DNA TGTGCCACCAGCAGTGAACATGCGTTTGAGCAGTTCTTC. The encoded protein is CATSSEHAFEQFF.

The table lists this clonotype with many counts. This chain uses TRBV10-3 with TRBJ1-6, with D tentatively TRBD1 (5 bases). The CDR3 has 13 amino acids. Trimming took 2 bases from V and 13 from J, leaving 12 bases between them. Germline CDR1 reads ENHRY; CDR2 reads SYGVKD. The CDR3 loop reads CAISESPGSPLHF. DNA for the CDR3: TGTGCCATCAGTGAGAGCCCAGGGTCCCCCCTCCACTTT.

This clonotype came up a few times. The chain joins TRBV11-1 to TRBJ2-1; 9 nucleotides match TRBD2. The ends lost 5 bases at V and 0 bases at J; junction bases unmatched: 11. The germline V gene encodes CDR1 SGHAT and CDR2 FQDESV (reference sequence). The CDR3 has 18 amino acids. The CDR3 reads CASSQLKLAGTSYNEQFF. The DNA for the CDR3 is TGTGCCAGCAGCCAGTTAAAACTAGCGGGCACCTCCTACAATGAGCAGTTCTTC.

The chain uses TRBV18 and TRBJ2-5; unclear D gene. V lost 5 bases, J lost 3 bases, and 10 bases lay in between. In germline, CDR1 is KGHSH, CDR2 LQKENI. This CDR3 spans 13 amino acids. CDR3 sequence reads: CASSVNAKETQYF. CDR3 sequence (DNA): TGTGCCAGCTCAGTGAATGCGAAAGAGACCCAGTACTTC.

There are a few counts of this clonotype. The rearrangement joins TRBV18 to TRBJ2-7, with a weak D call TRBD1 (6 bases). Germline V lookup: CDR1 KGHSH, CDR2 LQKENI. The CDR3 covers 12 residues. Trimming stripped 4 bases from V and 6 bases from J, with 10 bases between. CDR3 sequence: CASSHSGVEQYV. For the CDR3, the DNA is TGTGCCAGCTCACACTCAGGGGTCGAGCAGTACGTC.

The chain links TRBV6-1 to TRBJ2-7; D call uncertain. Germline assignment: CDR1 MNHNS and CDR2 SASEGT. The CDR3 extends over 14 amino acids. V was trimmed by 6 bases and J by 0 bases, leaving 12 bases between them. The CDR3 DNA reads TGTGCCAGCAGGGCATTACCCTACTCCTACGAGCAGTACGTC. Translating it yields CASRALPYSYEQYV.

This chain connects TRBV29-1 to TRBJ2-2; D is ambiguous. Germline CDR1 SQVTM, CDR2 ANQGSEA. The length of the CDR3 is 11 residues. CDR3 amino acids: CSGKNTGELFF. For the CDR3, the DNA is TGCTCTGGGAAGAACACCGGGGAGCTGTTTTTT.

In its sample, this clonotype was seen a few times. The V call is TRBV12-3 or TRBV12-4, the J call TRBJ2-1, with 9 positions matching TRBD1. Trimming took 4 bases from V and 8 from J; bases not matched to a gene: 9. There are 15 residues in the CDR3. CDR3 sequence: CASSWGDRARDEQFF. CDR3 coding DNA: TGTGCCAGCAGTTGGGGGGACAGGGCGAGGGATGAGCAGTTCTTC.

This clonotype was counted a few times. This sequence joins TRBV18 and TRBJ2-3, with D unresolved. CDR3 length: 13 amino acids. The V and J ends lost 0 bases and 6 bases respectively, with 7 bases between them. CDR1 is KGHSH, CDR2 LQKENI, per germline. For the CDR3, the DNA is TGTGCCAGCTCACCACCAGCAGAGGATACGCAGTATTTT. Protein sequence: CASSPPAEDTQYF.

About this clonotype: Its ends do not fully match the called genes, so a read error is possible. The chain has TRBV11-2 and TRBJ2-5; D not resolved. Germline CDR1 is SGHAT and CDR2 is FQNNGV. The CDR3 contains 11 residues. The CDR3 region is CASSLGLLADF. DNA for the CDR3: TGTGCCAGCAGCTTAGGCCTCCTGGCAGACTTC.

This clonotype was detected ten times or more. This rearrangement joins TRBV7-2 to TRBJ2-1; 11 nucleotides agree with TRBD1. The V and J ends lost 1 base and 4 bases, in that order; junction bases with no gene match: 3. Looked up from germline, CDR1 is SGHTA and CDR2 is FQGNSA. The length of the CDR3 is 16 residues. CDR3 nucleotides: TGTGCCAGCAGCTTAGGAGGGACAGGGGGATACAATGAGCAGTTCTTC. It encodes CASSLGGTGGYNEQFF.

The chain joins TRBV5-1 to TRBJ1-4; D is ambiguous. Germline values: CDR1 SGHRS, CDR2 YFSETQ. Trimming cost V 0 bases and J 11 bases, with 8 bases left between them. The CDR3 spans 12 residues. The CDR3 loop is CASSLEGSKLFF. In DNA, the CDR3 is TGCGCCAGCAGCTTGGAGGGTAGTAAACTGTTTTTT.

The rearrangement uses TRBV10-2 and TRBJ2-1; TRBD1 agrees at 10 bases. The CDR3 runs 15 residues. V dropped 4 bases and J dropped 7; count of bases not matched to a gene: 7. Germline V gene sequence: CDR1 WSHSY, CDR2 SAAADI. The CDR3 DNA follows: TGCGCCAGCAGTGTTGGGACAGGGGCCCTAAATGAGCAGTTCTTC. Protein sequence: CASSVGTGALNEQFF.

This clonotype was detected a few times. This chain links TRBV10-3 with TRBJ1-1; D gene unclear. The CDR3 contains 14 residues. CDR1 is ENHRY, CDR2 SYGVKD, per germline. Trimming stripped 3 bases from V and 1 base from J, with 9 bases between. This CDR3 reads CAISEGNPNTEAFF. DNA for the CDR3: TGTGCCATCAGTGAAGGCAACCCGAACACTGAAGCTTTCTTT.

This clonotype is a singleton in its sample. The chain couples TRBV12-3 or TRBV12-4 to TRBJ1-2; 7 bases map to TRBD1. Trimming at V came to 3 bases and at J to 7 bases, leaving 5 bases not matched to a gene. CDR3 size: 13 residues. CDR3 region: CASSFGDRVGYTF. For the CDR3, the DNA is TGTGCCAGCAGTTTCGGTGACAGGGTTGGCTACACCTTC.

The rearrangement links TRBV5-8 to TRBJ2-3, with a tentative D call TRBD1 (5 bases). Trimming removed 1 base from V and 0 bases from J, with 12 bases in between. The V gene's germline CDR1 is SGHTS and CDR2 YDEGEE. The CDR3 sequence is 16 residues long. This CDR3 reads CASSLRLRQSTDTQYF. The CDR3 region has the DNA TGTGCCAGCAGCTTGCGGTTAAGACAGAGCACAGATACGCAGTATTTT.

The rearrangement joins TRBV12-3 or TRBV12-4 to TRBJ2-7, with D possibly being TRBD2 (5 bases). This CDR3 has 13 residues. V was clipped by 8 bases and J by 0 bases, with 11 bases between them. The chain's CDR3 is CASQRSSSYEQYF. DNA for the CDR3: TGTGCCAGCCAGCGGTCCTCCTCCTACGAGCAGTACTTC.